Following are 18 T cell receptor beta chains from one sample sequenced in a study of T-cell reconstitution after alpha-beta-depleted transplantation in children. It was with unique molecular identifiers that the TCRbeta library was prepared. TCRdb independently ran MiXCR on the PCR reads; one entry per CDR3 protein. The table has about 200,000 distinct CDR3 sequences, roughly 6.3% seen once. Source: PBMCs, taken before TCRalphabeta/CD19-depleted stem cell transplant. These receptors were collected from a girl in the first two years of life with combined immunodeficiency, due to receive a stem cell transplant.

This chain connects TRBV10-3 to TRBJ2-3; tentative D call: TRBD2 (7 bases). V lost 3 bases and J lost 8, with 27 bases in between. This CDR3 region has 18 residues. Germline CDR1 and CDR2: ENHRY and SYGVKD. CDR3 in DNA: TGTGCCATCAGTGACACCCTGTTGGGGGGGGGCCTCGGTAGTACGCAGTATTTT. Its protein product is CAISDTLLGGGLGSTQYF.

This clonotype was observed many times. The gene calls are TRBV7-9 and TRBJ2-3, with a possible D match to TRBD2 (6 bases). CDR1 SEHNR and CDR2 FQNEAQ come from the germline V gene (reference sequence). The V gene lost 4 bases and the J gene lost 3 bases, with 14 bases spanning the gap. CDR3 length equals 15 residues. CDR3 nucleotides: TGTGCCAGCAGCTCGACTAGACTCCTGACAGATACGCAGTATTTT. It is translated as CASSSTRLLTDTQYF.

The table lists this clonotype with many counts. V is TRBV27 and J is TRBJ2-7; TRBD2 matches 9 bases. J was trimmed by 2 bases and V by 7 bases; bases with no gene match: 12. The germline V gene has CDR1 MNHEY and CDR2 SMNVEV (reference sequence). This CDR3 region has 16 residues. In DNA form, the CDR3 reads TGTGCCAGCAAAGACTCCGAACTAGCGGGTCCCTACGAGCAGTACTTC. Translated: CASKDSELAGPYEQYF.

This clonotype was picked up many times. This chain links TRBV5-1 with TRBJ1-5, with a possible D match to TRBD1 (6 bases). V lost 1 base and J 7 bases, leaving 9 bases between the germline ends. Per germline, CDR1 SGHRS and CDR2 YFSETQ. The CDR3 loop spans 13 amino acids. This CDR3 is CASSLTGPQPQHF. The CDR3 bases are TGCGCCAGCAGCTTGACAGGGCCCCAGCCCCAGCATTTT.

The table lists this clonotype with a few counts. The chain carries TRBV21-1 and TRBJ2-6; the listed D gene, TRBD2, was not tested against the DNA. TRBV21-1 is reported as a pseudogene. The CDR3 totals 17 residues. CDR3: CASSKDPLTSGANVLTF. The DNA for the CDR3 is TGTGCCAGCAGCAAAGACCCTCTAACCTCTGGGGCCAACGTCCTGACTTTC.

For this clonotype: One junction end does not reproduce the germline sequence, and a read error may be involved. CDR3 sequence (DNA): TGTTCCAGCAGCTTAGTCCCCGGACAGGGGCCCGTCTCCTACAATGAGCAGTTCTTC. Translated: CSSSLVPGQGPVSYNEQFF. This chain connects TRBV11-2 to TRBJ2-1; 9 bases agree with TRBD1. Germline V CDR1 and CDR2: SGHAT, FQNNGV. The CDR3 has 19 residues.

This clonotype was observed many times. The chain employs TRBV5-4 and TRBJ2-3; the D is unclear. The CDR3 contains 15 residues. Trimming cost V 0 bases and J 0 bases, with 8 bases left between them. In germline, CDR1 is SGHNT, CDR2 YYREEE (reference sequence). As DNA, the CDR3 is TGTGCCAGCAGCTTGGACCGACGGAGCACAGATACGCAGTATTTT. Translation: CASSLDRRSTDTQYF.

This clonotype occurred many times. The chain carries TRBV29-1 and TRBJ2-3; 12 nucleotides align to TRBD2. The CDR3 length is 14 residues. V dropped 6 bases and J dropped 5; count of bases not matched to a gene: 6. CDR1 SQVTM and CDR2 ANQGSEA come from the germline V gene. This chain's CDR3 is CSVASGRAIDTQYF. The CDR3 DNA reads TGCAGCGTCGCTAGCGGGAGGGCTATAGATACGCAGTATTTT.

This clonotype has ten or more counts. The chain uses TRBV12-3 or TRBV12-4 and TRBJ1-5, with D possibly TRBD1 on 5 matching bases. This CDR3 comprises 14 residues. Trimming pared 5 bases from V and 4 bases from J, leaving 12 bases between. This CDR3 is CASSTGTPNQPQHF. The CDR3 DNA reads TGTGCCAGCAGTACCGGGACTCCAAATCAGCCCCAGCATTTT.

This clonotype was seen many times. The J gene is TRBJ2-6, the V gene TRBV13, with a weak D call TRBD1 (5 bases). The CDR3 is 17 residues long. The germline V gene encodes CDR1 PRHDT and CDR2 FYEKMQ (reference sequence). Trimming took off 2 bases at V and 0 bases at J, with 11 bases between the two ends. CDR3 amino acids: CASSLTGYSSGANVLTF. CDR3 sequence (DNA): TGTGCCAGCAGCTTAACAGGTTATAGCTCTGGGGCCAACGTCCTGACTTTC.

In this sample, this clonotype turned up a few times. V usage is TRBV27 and J usage is TRBJ2-1; 12 bases line up with TRBD2. The CDR3 consists of 15 residues. V lost 8 bases to trimming and J lost 6 bases; unmatched junction nucleotides: 8. Germline CDR1 is MNHEY and CDR2 is SMNVEV (reference sequence). The CDR3 DNA sequence: TGTGCCAGCGGGGAGGGGACTAGCGGGCCCAATGAGCAGTTCTTC. This encodes CASGEGTSGPNEQFF.

Ten or more counts support this clonotype. The gene calls are TRBV7-6 and TRBJ1-6; 7 bases align to TRBD1. The CDR3 has 15 amino acids. With 4 bases clipped from V and 9 bases from J, the junction kept 9 bases outside the gene matches. Germline values: CDR1 SGHVS, CDR2 FNYEAQ. The CDR3 loop is CASSSEHRGSSPLHF. For the CDR3, the DNA is TGTGCCAGCAGCTCCGAGCACAGGGGTAGTTCACCCCTCCACTTT.

The DNA of the CDR3 is TGTGCCAGCAGCCAAGGGGCAGGGGCCATCCCTTTGTACGAGCAGTACTTC. This gives the protein CASSQGAGAIPLYEQYF. The V and J genes are TRBV4-2 and TRBJ2-7; maybe TRBD1 (6 bases). Trimming stripped 1 base from V and 4 bases from J, with 20 bases between. The germline V gene has CDR1 LGHNA and CDR2 YNFKEQ. This CDR3 is built from 17 residues.

Ten or more counts support this clonotype. The J gene is TRBJ2-3, the V gene TRBV7-3; tentative D call: TRBD2 (7 bases). CDR1 is SGHTA, CDR2 FQGTGA, per germline. CDR3 length: 19 amino acids. V lost 1 base to trimming and J lost 3 bases, with 23 bases between them. CDR3 sequence (DNA): TGTGCCAGCAGCTTAAGTTCAGCTATCGACGGGGGGCCTACAGATACGCAGTATTTT. Protein: CASSLSSAIDGGPTDTQYF.

This clonotype was seen at least ten times. The CDR3 nucleotides are TGTGCCAGCAGCTTCGGACAGGGACAGGGTCAGCCCCAGCATTTT. It specifies CASSFGQGQGQPQHF. The rearrangement joins TRBV5-5 to TRBJ1-5; 9 bases agree with TRBD1. Germline CDR1 reads SGHKS; CDR2 reads YYEKEE (reference sequence). The CDR3 spans 15 residues. The ends lost 2 bases at V and 6 bases at J; junction bases unmatched: 6.

This clonotype was observed at least ten times. CDR3 in amino acids: CSVFVTDGTIGYTF. CDR3 in DNA: TGCAGTGTTTTCGTTACGGATGGAACGATCGGCTACACCTTC. This chain links TRBV20-1 with TRBJ1-2; D uncertain. V lost 7 bases and J lost 8, with 23 bases in between. The CDR3 has 14 amino acids. Germline values: CDR1 DFQATT, CDR2 SNEGSKA (reference sequence).

This clonotype was seen repeatedly, ten times or more. The V call is TRBV6-5, the J call TRBJ2-1; D is ambiguous. V shed 2 bases and J shed 7 bases, with 9 bases lying between them. The CDR3 loop spans 13 amino acids. Per germline, CDR1 MNHEY and CDR2 SVGAGI. CDR3 loop: CASSYDDSNEQFF. In DNA, the CDR3 is TGTGCCAGCAGTTACGACGACTCGAATGAGCAGTTCTTC.

This clonotype was counted many times. The chain carries TRBV20-1 and TRBJ2-1, with D perhaps matching TRBD1 (6 bases). V lost 5 bases and J lost 8, with 16 bases in between. The CDR3 totals 13 residues. CDR1 and CDR2 (germline): DFQATT, SNEGSKA (reference sequence). The CDR3 reads CSADSGAVDEQFF. The CDR3 DNA follows: TGCAGTGCTGACTCAGGGGCCGTGGATGAGCAGTTCTTC.